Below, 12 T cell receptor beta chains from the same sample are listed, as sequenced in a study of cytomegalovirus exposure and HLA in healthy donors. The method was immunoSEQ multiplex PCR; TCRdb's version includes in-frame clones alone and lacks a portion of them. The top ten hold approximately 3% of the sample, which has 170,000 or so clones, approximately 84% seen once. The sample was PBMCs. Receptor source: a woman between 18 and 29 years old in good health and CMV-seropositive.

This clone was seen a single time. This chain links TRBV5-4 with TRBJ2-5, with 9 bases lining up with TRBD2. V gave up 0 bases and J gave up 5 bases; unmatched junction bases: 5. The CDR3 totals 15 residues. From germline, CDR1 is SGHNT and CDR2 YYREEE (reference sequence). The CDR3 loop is CASSLASGGRETQYF. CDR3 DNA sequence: TGTGCCAGCAGCTTGGCGAGCGGGGGGCGCGAGACCCAGTACTTC.

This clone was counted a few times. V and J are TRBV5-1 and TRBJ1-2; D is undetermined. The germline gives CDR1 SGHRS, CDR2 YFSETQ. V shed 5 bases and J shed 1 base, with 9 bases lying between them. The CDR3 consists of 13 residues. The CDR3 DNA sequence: TGCGCCAGCAGAGACAATTTTAACTATGGCTACACCTTC. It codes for CASRDNFNYGYTF.

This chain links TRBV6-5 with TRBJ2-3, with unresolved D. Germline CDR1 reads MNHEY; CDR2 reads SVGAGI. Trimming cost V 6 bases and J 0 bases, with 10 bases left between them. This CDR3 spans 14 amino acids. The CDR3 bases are TGTGCCAGCAGCTCCCCAGGTAGCACAGATACGCAGTATTTT. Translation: CASSSPGSTDTQYF.

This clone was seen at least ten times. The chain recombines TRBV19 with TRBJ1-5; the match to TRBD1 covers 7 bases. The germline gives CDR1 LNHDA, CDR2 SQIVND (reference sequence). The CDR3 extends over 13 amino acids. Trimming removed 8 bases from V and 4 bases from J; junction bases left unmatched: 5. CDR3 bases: TGTGCCAGTCGGGACAGCGATAATCAGCCCCAGCATTTT. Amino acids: CASRDSDNQPQHF.

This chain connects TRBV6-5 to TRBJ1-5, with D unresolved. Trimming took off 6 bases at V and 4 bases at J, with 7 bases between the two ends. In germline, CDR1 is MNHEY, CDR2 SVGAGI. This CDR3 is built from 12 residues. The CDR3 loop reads CASSRVNQPQHF. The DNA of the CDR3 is TGTGCCAGCAGCCGCGTAAATCAGCCCCAGCATTTT.

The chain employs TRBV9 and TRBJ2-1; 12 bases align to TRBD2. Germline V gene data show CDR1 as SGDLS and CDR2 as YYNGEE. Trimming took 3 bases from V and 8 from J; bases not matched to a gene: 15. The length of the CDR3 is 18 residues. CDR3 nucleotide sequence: TGTGCCAGCAGCGCCAGAAAAACTAGCGGGGGGAGGATGGATGAGCAGTTCTTC. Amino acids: CASSARKTSGGRMDEQFF. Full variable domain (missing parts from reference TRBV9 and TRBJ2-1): DSGVTQTPKHLITATGQRVTLRCSPRSGDLSVYWYQQSLDQGLQFLIQYYNGEERAKGNILERFSAQQFPDLHSELNLSSLELGDSALYFCASSARKTSGGRMDEQFFGPGTRLTVL.

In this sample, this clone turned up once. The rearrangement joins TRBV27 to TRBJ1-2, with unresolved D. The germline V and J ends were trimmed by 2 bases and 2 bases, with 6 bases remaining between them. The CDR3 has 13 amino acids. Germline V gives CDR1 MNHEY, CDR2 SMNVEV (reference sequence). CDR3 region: CASSLGGNYGYTF. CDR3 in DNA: TGTGCCAGCAGTTTAGGCGGAAACTATGGCTACACCTTC.

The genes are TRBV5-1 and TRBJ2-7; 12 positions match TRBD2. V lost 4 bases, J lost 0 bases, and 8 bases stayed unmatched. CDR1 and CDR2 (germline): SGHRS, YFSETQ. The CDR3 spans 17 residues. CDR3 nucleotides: TGCGCCAGCAGCCGTACTAGCGGGGGGACGAGCTCCTACGAGCAGTACTTC. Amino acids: CASSRTSGGTSSYEQYF.

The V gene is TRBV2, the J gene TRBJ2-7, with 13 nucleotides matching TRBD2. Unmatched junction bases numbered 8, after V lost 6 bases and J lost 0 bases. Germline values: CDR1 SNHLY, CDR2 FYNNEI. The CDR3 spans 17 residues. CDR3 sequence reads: CASSTGTSGESSYEQYF. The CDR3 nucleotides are TGTGCCAGCAGCACCGGGACTAGCGGGGAGAGCTCCTACGAGCAGTACTTC.

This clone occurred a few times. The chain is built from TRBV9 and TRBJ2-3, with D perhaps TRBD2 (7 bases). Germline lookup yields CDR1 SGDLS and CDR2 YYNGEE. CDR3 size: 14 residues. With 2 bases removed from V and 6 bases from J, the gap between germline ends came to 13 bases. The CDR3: CASSVGGPLDTQYF. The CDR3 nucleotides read TGTGCCAGCAGCGTCGGGGGGCCCCTTGATACGCAGTATTTT.

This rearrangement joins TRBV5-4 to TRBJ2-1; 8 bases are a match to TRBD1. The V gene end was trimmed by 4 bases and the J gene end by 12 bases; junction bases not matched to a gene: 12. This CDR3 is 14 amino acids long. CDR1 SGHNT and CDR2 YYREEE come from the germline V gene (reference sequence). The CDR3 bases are TGTGCCAGCAGCGGCGGACAGGGTGAAGATGCGCAGTTCTTC. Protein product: CASSGGQGEDAQFF.

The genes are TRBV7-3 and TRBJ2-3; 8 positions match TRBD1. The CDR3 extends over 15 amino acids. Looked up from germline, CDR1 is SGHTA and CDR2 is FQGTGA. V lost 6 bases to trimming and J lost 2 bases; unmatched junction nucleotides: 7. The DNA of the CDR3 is TGTGCCAGCAGATTACAGGGGGGACCCACAGATACGCAGTATTTT. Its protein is CASRLQGGPTDTQYF.